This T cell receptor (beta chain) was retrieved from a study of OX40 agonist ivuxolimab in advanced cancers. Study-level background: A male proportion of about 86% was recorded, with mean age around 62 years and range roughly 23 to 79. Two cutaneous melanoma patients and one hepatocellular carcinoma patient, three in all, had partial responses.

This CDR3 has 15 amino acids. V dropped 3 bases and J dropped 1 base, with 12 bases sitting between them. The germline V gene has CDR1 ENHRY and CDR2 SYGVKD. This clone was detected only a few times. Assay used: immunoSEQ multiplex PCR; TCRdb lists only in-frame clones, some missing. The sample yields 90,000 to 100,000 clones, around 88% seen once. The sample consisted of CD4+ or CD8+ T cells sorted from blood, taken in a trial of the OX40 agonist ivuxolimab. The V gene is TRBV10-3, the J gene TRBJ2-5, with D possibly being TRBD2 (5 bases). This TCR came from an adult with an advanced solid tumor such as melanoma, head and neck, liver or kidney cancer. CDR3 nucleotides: TGTGCCATCAGTGAATGGCGGACTTCCCAAGAGACCCAGTACTTC. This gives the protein CAISEWRTSQETQYF.